These 9 T cell receptor beta chains were sequenced from one sample in a study of shared clonotypes between healthy human individuals. Method: immunoSEQ multiplex PCR; TCRdb's copy keeps in-frame clones and lacks some. The sample has 2 million to 2.5 million clones, approximately 96% seen once. Sequencing input: naive CD4+ T cells sorted from blood. This sample's subset: CD45RA+ positively selected. These receptors all come from a man between 18 and 35 years old in good health.

J is TRBJ1-2 and V is TRBV7-2; TRBD1 matches 12 bases. J gave up 4 bases and V 1 base, and 4 bases lay outside the gene matches. CDR3 length: 16 amino acids. Germline assignment: CDR1 SGHTA and CDR2 FQGNSA. The CDR3 region has the DNA TGTGCCAGCAGCTTAGGAGGGGGACAGGGGGCCTATGGCTACACCTTC. Translation gives CASSLGGGQGAYGYTF.

The CDR3: CACSGTANYGYTF. CDR3 bases: TGTGCCTGCTCCGGGACAGCTAACTATGGCTACACCTTC. The gene calls are TRBV30 and TRBJ1-2, with 7 bases matching TRBD1. This CDR3 is 13 amino acids long. Trimming removed 6 bases from V and 0 bases from J; junction bases left unmatched: 4. CDR1 and CDR2 from the germline V gene are GTSNPN and SVGIG (reference sequence).

This sequence joins TRBV4-2 and TRBJ2-7, with 8 nucleotides matching TRBD2. This CDR3 has 15 residues. The germline V gene has CDR1 LGHNA and CDR2 YNFKEQ. Trimming removed 2 bases from V and 6 bases from J; junction bases left unmatched: 9. This CDR3 reads CASSQSGLDFSEQYF. The CDR3 DNA sequence: TGTGCCAGCAGCCAATCGGGACTAGATTTCTCCGAGCAGTACTTC.

The chain uses TRBV7-3 and TRBJ2-6, with D possibly being TRBD1 or TRBD2 (5 bases each). This CDR3 region has 18 residues. The germline V gene encodes CDR1 SGHTA and CDR2 FQGTGA. Trimming took 5 bases from V and 0 from J, leaving 17 bases between them. The CDR3 nucleotides read TGTGCCAGCAGCCAAACCGGGACCGCGAGCTCTGGGGCCAACGTCCTGACTTTC. This encodes CASSQTGTASSGANVLTF.

The gene calls are TRBV19 and TRBJ1-1; D uncertain. Germline loops: CDR1 LNHDA, CDR2 SQIVND (reference sequence). V lost 3 bases to trimming and J lost 1 base, with 12 bases between them. This CDR3 contains 15 residues. The DNA for the CDR3 is TGTGCCAGTAGTATGCTCTTAGAGGGGAACACTGAAGCTTTCTTT. This translates into CASSMLLEGNTEAFF.

This chain links TRBV5-1 with TRBJ2-1; TRBD2 matches 7 bases. This CDR3 is 16 amino acids long. The junction had 3 bases not matched to a gene; V was cut back by 0 bases and J by 0 bases. CDR1 and CDR2 (germline): SGHRS, YFSETQ. The CDR3 DNA sequence: TGCGCCAGCAGCTTGGGCCGGACTAGCTCCTACAATGAGCAGTTCTTC. Protein: CASSLGRTSSYNEQFF.

This clone was counted a single time. At the DNA level, this CDR3 is encoded by other sequences in the same sample as well. The rearrangement uses TRBV7-9 and TRBJ1-5, with 7 bases that match TRBD1. Germline V lookup: CDR1 SEHNR, CDR2 FQNEAQ (reference sequence). V lost 5 bases to trimming and J lost 6 bases; unmatched junction nucleotides: 1. The CDR3 loop spans 12 amino acids. DNA of the CDR3: TGTGCCAGCAGCACAGGGGTTCAGCCCCAGCATTTT. Protein: CASSTGVQPQHF.

The chain links TRBV5-1 to TRBJ1-4, with 9 positions matching TRBD1. The germline CDR1 and CDR2 sequences are SGHRS and YFSETQ. V was pared by 4 bases and J by 4 bases, with 2 bases of the junction left unmatched. The CDR3 is made up of 14 amino acids. CDR3 DNA sequence: TGCGCCAGCAGCACGACAGGGGGTAATGAAAAACTGTTTTTT. Its translation: CASSTTGGNEKLFF.

J is TRBJ2-7 and V is TRBV11-3; 7 nucleotides agree with TRBD2. Germline CDR1 is SGHNT and CDR2 is YENEEA. CDR3 length: 13 amino acids. Trimming cost V 8 bases and J 6 bases; bases outside gene matches: 10. This chain's CDR3 is CASGPSGGSEQYF. The CDR3 DNA is TGTGCCAGCGGGCCTTCGGGGGGAAGCGAGCAGTACTTC.